This T cell receptor beta chain comes out of a study of cytomegalovirus exposure and HLA in healthy donors. For the study at large: HLA-typed donors were the source of approximately 85 million unique TCRs, which an early data release held. Whole-study findings and limits: TCR beta V segments were, for the most part, productive about 87% or about 30% of the time in an earlier analysis. Sequencing probably produced one cluster of sequence variants that were highly shared. TRBV6-2, TRBV6-3 and other indistinguishable V segments were excluded.

As regards this clone: Its antigen remains unidentified.

CDR1 is MDHEN, CDR2 SYDVKM, per germline. CDR3 length equals 22 residues. V was shortened by 3 bases and J by 2 bases, with 35 bases between the two germline ends. PCR employed 60 Vbeta and 13 Jbeta primers. The repertoire was sequenced with immunoSEQ multiplex PCR; TCRdb's copy has only in-frame clones and lacks some. The sample has around 100,000 clones; the top ten hold 5.5% to 8%. This rearrangement joins TRBV28 to TRBJ2-7; D is possibly TRBD1 (6 bases). The source is a middle-aged man in good health and CMV-seropositive. Sequenced: PBMCs. For the CDR3, the DNA is TGTGCCAGCAGTTTCCCGCCCCCGAAAGACAGGTCCCCCGGCTCGACTACCTACGAGCAGTACTTC. It encodes CASSFPPPKDRSPGSTTYEQYF.